The 5 T cell receptor beta chains below were found in one sample sequenced in a study of T-cell reconstitution after alpha-beta-depleted transplantation in children. Preparation of the TCRbeta library involved a method that used unique molecular identifiers. Each CDR3 protein is one row after TCRdb ran MiXCR on the PCR reads. The sample has about 580,000 distinct CDR3 sequences, 20% to 25% seen once. The source material was PBMCs, mostly from graft donor cells, sampled 360 days after TCRalphabeta/CD19-depleted stem cell transplant. The receptors shown here come from a boy less than two years old who had a stem cell transplant for acute myeloid leukemia, so the T cells may come from the graft donor.

This clonotype was seen a few times. V is TRBV20-1 and J is TRBJ2-5, with TRBD1 as a possible D gene (5 bases). The germline gives CDR1 DFQATT, CDR2 SNEGSKA (reference sequence). CDR3 size: 12 residues. Trimming pared 5 bases from V and 5 bases from J, leaving 12 bases between. The CDR3, as DNA: TGCAGTGCTCAGAAGGGGTTGGAGACCCAGTACTTC. It encodes CSAQKGLETQYF.

In its sample, this clonotype was seen many times. The CDR3 DNA follows: TGTGCCACCAGAGTTGGTACTAGCGGGGGGGCTCCCAATGAGCAGTTCTTC. It encodes CATRVGTSGGAPNEQFF. V gene TRBV15 combines with J gene TRBJ2-1; 13 bases are shared with TRBD2. Looked up from germline, CDR1 is LNHNV and CDR2 is YYDKDF (reference sequence). V lost 6 bases and J lost 6; bases outside the gene matches: 11. This CDR3 spans 17 amino acids.

This clonotype came up a few times. The chain has TRBV20-1 and TRBJ2-1; D call uncertain. Per germline, CDR1 DFQATT and CDR2 SNEGSKA (reference sequence). This CDR3 region has 13 residues. V was pared by 0 bases and J by 3 bases, with 6 bases between. CDR3 sequence reads: CSARELHYNEQFF. DNA for the CDR3: TGCAGTGCTAGAGAACTCCACTACAATGAGCAGTTCTTC.

This chain uses TRBV28 with TRBJ2-3, with D perhaps TRBD1 (5 bases). From germline, CDR1 is MDHEN and CDR2 SYDVKM. The CDR3 extends over 15 amino acids. V lost 6 bases, J lost 4 bases, and 17 bases lay in between. The CDR3 sequence: CASRTTGSFADTQYF. CDR3 nucleotide sequence: TGTGCCAGCAGAACAACAGGTTCCTTTGCAGATACGCAGTATTTT.

The rearrangement joins TRBV6-5 to TRBJ2-4; D remains ambiguous. V was cut by 0 bases and J by 1 base, with 13 bases left in between. Germline V gene sequence: CDR1 MNHEY, CDR2 SVGAGI. This CDR3 is built from 17 residues. CDR3 protein: CASSYSALPGAKNIQYF. CDR3 coding DNA: TGTGCCAGCAGTTACTCGGCCCTTCCGGGTGCCAAAAACATTCAGTACTTC.